The present entry profiles one T cell receptor (beta chain) with its context. The sample belongs to a study of blood T cell repertoires in COVID-19. Study-level background: T cells, B-cell-depleted T cells, or PBMCs supplied cDNA or gDNA.

Assay used: immunoSEQ multiplex PCR; TCRdb lists only in-frame clones, some missing. The table includes about 170,000 clones, about 80% detected once. Trimming removed 0 bases from V and 8 bases from J; junction bases left unmatched: 9. From germline, CDR1 is MGHDK and CDR2 SYGVNS. CDR3 length equals 16 residues. This TCR was recovered from a man aged 55-75 years with acute or convalescent COVID-19. Source material: peripheral blood. The chain uses TRBV25-1 and TRBJ2-1; 8 positions match TRBD1. DNA for the CDR3: TGTGCCAGCAGTGAATATAACAGGGGGTCTAGGGATGAGCAGTTCTTC. Translated: CASSEYNRGSRDEQFF.